This TCR beta chain was retrieved from a study of Graves' ophthalmopathy and Graves' hyperthyroidism. Ineligible for inclusion were patients with other autoimmune diseases, uncontrolled infections, pregnancy or lactation. The authors amplified TCR beta CDR3 regions, and they did so from RNA transcripts for repertoire sequencing. The first-round RT-PCR employed HTBI primers together with the Qiagen OneStep RT-PCR kit. A multiplex PCR was then performed as the second round. TCRdb redid the calling of the multiplex PCR reads with MiXCR, one entry per CDR3 protein. The sample includes 350,000 to 450,000 distinct CDR3 sequences, approximately 21% of them seen just once. Whole-study results and caveats: Appearing in blood as well were most expanded thyroid clonotypes above 0.001 frequency.

This clonotype was counted ten times or more. Its antigen remains unknown. In germline, CDR1 is SGHTA, CDR2 FQGNSA. The CDR3 sequence is 14 residues long. Trimming removed 4 bases at V and 6 bases at J, with 16 bases between. Material for sequencing was peripheral blood. The chain recombines TRBV7-2 with TRBJ2-7; D is ambiguous. The TCR sequence derives from a woman aged 18-30 years with stable Graves' hyperthyroidism. For the CDR3, the DNA is TGTGCCAGCAGCTATAATTGGGGAATCCGCGAGCAGTACTTC. Protein sequence: CASSYNWGIREQYF.